What follows are 24 T cell receptor beta chains derived from one specimen sequenced in a study of follicular helper T cells after annual influenza vaccination. Time point reported: 2015-2016 season, pre-vaccination. Assay used: immunoSEQ multiplex PCR; TCRdb lists only in-frame clones, some missing. The data contain around 4,900 clones, about four fifths of them seen just once; the ten biggest clones take up around 2%. Sequenced material: CXCR5+ CD38- circulating T follicular helper cells from blood, taken on the day of influenza vaccination. Subset specified: circulating Tfh, non-naive CD4+CXCR5+PD-1+ (ICOS+CD38+ or ICOS-CD38-). Source of these receptors: an adult who received the influenza vaccine.

This chain uses TRBV30 with TRBJ1-1; D not certain. The CDR3 sequence is 12 residues long. CDR1 is GTSNPN and CDR2 is SVGIG in the germline V gene (reference sequence). V was trimmed by 3 bases and J by 7 bases, leaving 12 bases between them. CDR3 protein: CAWRILRREAFF. CDR3 DNA sequence: TGTGCCTGGAGGATCCTACGCCGTGAAGCTTTCTTT.

V usage is TRBV10-1 and J usage is TRBJ1-2; no firm D call. The CDR3 is made up of 16 amino acids. Per the germline V gene, CDR1 is WNHNN and CDR2 is SYGVQD (reference sequence). The ends were cut back, 6 bases at V and 8 bases at J, with 25 bases in the middle. The CDR3 DNA reads TGCGCCAGCAGCGCGCTTCTAGAACCGGGGATCGGGGGCTACACCTTC. Residues: CASSALLEPGIGGYTF.

V and J are TRBV7-3 and TRBJ1-1, with TRBD1 as a possible D gene (5 bases). The V and J ends lost 4 bases and 3 bases respectively, with 9 bases between them. Germline CDR1 reads SGHTA; CDR2 reads FQGTGA. The CDR3 covers 13 residues. This CDR3 is CASSSIRDTEAFF. The CDR3 bases are TGTGCCAGCAGCTCGATCAGGGACACTGAAGCTTTCTTT.

This clone was counted a single time. The chain recombines TRBV7-6 with TRBJ1-6; no definite D call. V gave up 2 bases and J gave up 7 bases, with 6 bases separating them. The germline gives CDR1 SGHVS, CDR2 FNYEAQ. This CDR3 spans 13 amino acids. The chain's CDR3 is CASSLKTNSPLHF. The CDR3 DNA reads TGTGCCAGCAGCTTAAAAACGAATTCACCCCTCCACTTT.

The V call is TRBV4-1, the J call TRBJ1-5; D might be TRBD1 (5 bases). Germline CDR1 and CDR2: MGHRA and YSYEKL. There are 16 residues in the CDR3. Trimming left V 0 bases short and J 8 bases short, with 17 bases between. The CDR3 loop reads CASSQDPGRALEPQHF. Written as DNA, the CDR3 is TGCGCCAGCAGCCAAGATCCCGGCAGGGCGTTGGAGCCCCAGCATTTT.

This sequence joins TRBV2 and TRBJ1-5, with no clear D. The CDR3 length is 14 residues. Between the trimmed V and J ends, which lost 8 bases and 1 base, there was a span of 12 bases. CDR1 SNHLY and CDR2 FYNNEI come from the germline V gene. Written as DNA, the CDR3 is TGTGCCAGCTCTCCGAGGACGAGCAATCAGCCCCAGCATTTT. It encodes CASSPRTSNQPQHF. Supplemented by reference TRBV2 and TRBJ1-5, the full variable domain reads EPEVTQTPSHQVTQMGQEVILRCVPISNHLYFYWYRQILGQKVEFLVSFYNNEISEKSEIFDDQFSVERPDGSNFTLKIRSTKLEDSAMYFCASSPRTSNQPQHFGDGTRLSIL.

The V and J genes are TRBV5-4 and TRBJ2-1; D is tentatively TRBD1 or TRBD2 (5 bases each). V lost 4 bases and J 0 bases, leaving 17 bases between the germline ends. Germline V gives CDR1 SGHNT, CDR2 YYREEE (reference sequence). CDR3 length equals 17 residues. The CDR3 loop is CASSPRGQRSSYNEQFF. CDR3 nucleotides: TGTGCCAGCAGCCCGAGGGGCCAACGGAGCTCCTACAATGAGCAGTTCTTC.

The chain recombines TRBV4-2 with TRBJ1-6, with TRBD1 as a possible D gene (6 bases). CDR1 and CDR2 from the germline V gene are LGHNA and YNFKEQ. The V end was cut by 5 bases, the J end by 1 base, with 9 bases between. This CDR3 is built from 15 residues. The CDR3 sequence: CASSEGGSYNSPLHF. For the CDR3, the DNA is TGTGCCAGCAGCGAAGGGGGGTCCTATAATTCACCCCTCCACTTT.

The rearrangement joins TRBV6-1 to TRBJ1-1; possible D gene TRBD1, 5 bases. The V gene lost 7 bases and the J gene lost 3 bases, with 9 bases spanning the gap. CDR3 size: 12 residues. Per germline, CDR1 MNHNS and CDR2 SASEGT. The CDR3, as DNA: TGTGCCAGCACTGACAGATACACTGAAGCTTTCTTT. It encodes CASTDRYTEAFF.

The chain carries TRBV27 and TRBJ2-5; the D gene is possibly TRBD2 (7 bases). Germline V CDR1 and CDR2: MNHEY, SMNVEV (reference sequence). The CDR3 consists of 17 residues. Trimming pared 6 bases from V and 6 bases from J, leaving 26 bases between. As DNA, the CDR3 is TGTGCCAGCAGGCTCCAGGGGTTAGCCGGGGAGGGGAAGACCCAGTACTTC. Amino acid sequence: CASRLQGLAGEGKTQYF.

This chain uses TRBV5-1 with TRBJ1-1; D is uncertain. The germline V and J ends were trimmed by 3 bases and 1 base, with 10 bases remaining between them. The CDR3 runs to 14 residues. Germline lookup yields CDR1 SGHRS and CDR2 YFSETQ. The CDR3 DNA follows: TGCGCCAGCAGCTCGACACCCGGGAACACTGAAGCTTTCTTT. Protein sequence: CASSSTPGNTEAFF.

This chain connects TRBV25-1 to TRBJ1-2; possibly TRBD1 for D (6 bases). V gave up 2 bases and J gave up 8 bases, with 21 bases separating them. The CDR3 covers 16 residues. CDR1 is MGHDK, CDR2 SYGVNS, per germline. As DNA, the CDR3 is TGTGCCAGCAGTGAACCGCCGGGCAGGGGCGCCTTGGGCTACACCTTC. Amino acid sequence: CASSEPPGRGALGYTF.

This sequence joins TRBV7-9 and TRBJ1-2; D remains unclear. The CDR3 runs to 14 residues. V was cut by 3 bases and J by 4 bases, with 12 bases left in between. In germline, CDR1 is SEHNR, CDR2 FQNEAQ (reference sequence). The CDR3 coding sequence is TGTGCCAGCAGCTTGGGCAGCCAGATCTATGGCTACACCTTC. It is translated as CASSLGSQIYGYTF. Filled out from reference TRBV7-9 and TRBJ1-2, the complete variable domain reads DTGVSQNPRHKITKRGQNVTFRCDPISEHNRLYWYRQTLGQGPEFLTYFQNEAQLEKSRLLSDRFSAERPKGSFSTLEIQRTEQGDSAMYLCASSLGSQIYGYTFGSGTRLTVV.

This clone has more than one count but fewer than ten. The chain has TRBV4-1 and TRBJ1-2, with 7 bases that match TRBD1. The CDR3 is made up of 15 amino acids. Germline trimming cut 1 base from V and 3 bases from J; bases unmatched to any gene: 5. Per the germline V gene, CDR1 is MGHRA and CDR2 is YSYEKL. The CDR3 sequence: CASSQGPGTDYGYTF. CDR3 DNA sequence: TGCGCCAGCAGCCAAGGGCCGGGGACAGACTATGGCTACACCTTC.

The gene calls are TRBV9 and TRBJ1-3; 9 bases are shared with TRBD1. This CDR3 region has 14 residues. V lost 3 bases and J lost 3; bases outside the gene matches: 1. Germline lookup yields CDR1 SGDLS and CDR2 YYNGEE. The CDR3 nucleotides read TGTGCCAGCAGCGGACAGGGGGTTGGAAACACCATATATTTT. Its protein product is CASSGQGVGNTIYF.

The gene calls are TRBV5-4 and TRBJ1-2; D unresolved. This CDR3 region has 15 residues. The V end lost 0 bases, the J end lost 4 bases, and 13 bases lay between the germline ends. Germline V gene lookup returns CDR1 SGHNT and CDR2 YYREEE (reference sequence). The CDR3 nucleotides are TGTGCCAGCAGCTTGGACGGCTCCCTTATCTATGGCTACACCTTC. Translation gives CASSLDGSLIYGYTF.

The chain uses TRBV6-7 and TRBJ1-1; D uncertain. TRBV6-7 is known as an ORF, though its function is uncertain. The CDR3 has 16 amino acids. The ends were cut back, 6 bases at V and 6 bases at J, with 23 bases in the middle. The CDR3 is CASSSGRDGMVAEAFF. The CDR3 coding sequence is TGTGCCAGCAGCAGTGGGCGCGATGGAATGGTTGCTGAAGCTTTCTTT.

The chain recombines TRBV7-2 with TRBJ2-2, with TRBD1 matching 8 bases. V lost 7 bases and J lost 7; bases outside the gene matches: 8. Germline V gene data show CDR1 as SGHTA and CDR2 as FQGNSA. This CDR3 contains 14 residues. The CDR3 nucleotides are TGTGCCAGCATCACAGGGGGGCTCATCGGGGAGCTGTTTTTT. Amino acids: CASITGGLIGELFF. The full variable domain, completed using reference TRBV7-2 and TRBJ2-2, is GAGVSQSPSNKVTEKGKDVELRCDPISGHTALYWYRQSLGQGLEFLIYFQGNSAPDKSGLPSDRFSAERTGGSVSTLTIQRTQQEDSAVYLCASITGGLIGELFFGEGSRLTVL.

The chain joins TRBV5-5 to TRBJ2-3; D is possibly TRBD2 (6 bases). This CDR3 is built from 14 residues. The ends were cut back, 5 bases at V and 4 bases at J, with 14 bases in the middle. Germline CDR1 is SGHKS and CDR2 is YYEKEE (reference sequence). In DNA form, the CDR3 reads TGTGCCAGCAGTTATAGTAGCGGATCAGATACGCAGTATTTT. It encodes CASSYSSGSDTQYF.

This clone was seen a few times. Without the conserved terminal phenylalanine or tryptophan, this CDR3 likely stems from a read error. The DNA is omitted, as the CDR3 cannot be located on it reliably, and the CDR3 follows TCRdb's listing. The chain couples TRBV7-7 to TRBJ2-7; the table calls TRBD2, which could not be checked here. 11 amino acids form the CDR3, both terminal residues included. CDR1 SSHAT and CDR2 FNYEAQ come from the germline V gene (reference sequence). The CDR3 here is CASSLLPAGVG.

The table lists this clone with a count of one. The rearrangement joins TRBV9 to TRBJ2-3; D is uncertain. Trimming removed 0 bases at V and 5 bases at J, with 4 bases between. CDR1 and CDR2 from the germline V gene are SGDLS and YYNGEE. The CDR3 is 12 amino acids. CDR3 protein: CASSVGVDTQYF. The CDR3 nucleotides read TGTGCCAGCAGCGTAGGTGTAGATACGCAGTATTTT.

This chain links TRBV10-3 with TRBJ2-1; 11 nucleotides line up with TRBD1. This CDR3 contains 17 residues. Germline V gene lookup returns CDR1 ENHRY and CDR2 SYGVKD. The junction had 7 bases not matched to a gene; V was cut back by 0 bases and J by 6 bases. CDR3 sequence reads: CAISESGSGTGGNEQFF. CDR3 coding DNA: TGTGCCATCAGTGAGTCCGGGTCCGGGACAGGGGGCAATGAGCAGTTCTTC.

This chain connects TRBV27 to TRBJ1-2; tentative D call: TRBD1 (6 bases). This CDR3 is 17 amino acids long. With 6 bases removed from V and 9 bases from J, the gap between germline ends came to 29 bases. CDR1 MNHEY and CDR2 SMNVEV come from the germline V gene (reference sequence). The CDR3 DNA reads TGTGCCAGCAGCCCGTCCCTCGGACAGTCTCTCCTATTGAGCTACACCTTC. Translation: CASSPSLGQSLLLSYTF.

The chain is built from TRBV4-2 and TRBJ1-4, with no clear D. Germline CDR1 and CDR2: LGHNA and YNFKEQ. The V and J ends lost 5 bases and 6 bases respectively, with 10 bases between them. The CDR3 extends over 13 amino acids. The CDR3 region is CASSYRGHEKLFF. CDR3 coding DNA: TGTGCCAGCAGCTACCGCGGGCATGAAAAACTGTTTTTT.